These 16 T cell receptor beta chains originate from one sample sequenced in a study of human T cells and chemical hapten exposure. From the RACE reads, TCRdb called clonotypes with MiXCR, one entry per CDR3 protein. This table has roughly 50,000 distinct CDR3 sequences, 9.5% to 10% appearing once. Time point here: pre-sensitization, week 0. Sample treatment: therapeutic diphenylcyclopropenone sensitization with weekly scalp DPC. From whole blood left unfractionated, total RNA was extracted. The specimen comprised whole blood, sampled in connection with sensitization to the hapten diphenylcyclopropenone (DPC). These receptors all stem from a woman aged 30 to 39 with alopecia areata. Some clones in this sample may be carry-over from other donors' samples.

This clonotype occurred many times. The V gene is TRBV12-3 or TRBV12-4, the J gene TRBJ1-5; 8 bases agree with TRBD1. The CDR3 covers 14 residues. The junction had 5 bases not matched to a gene; V was cut back by 6 bases and J by 4 bases. This CDR3 reads CASSPTGVNQPQHF. The DNA for the CDR3 is TGTGCCAGCAGCCCGACAGGGGTGAATCAGCCCCAGCATTTT.

V usage is TRBV6-2 or TRBV6-3 and J usage is TRBJ2-3; 10 bases fit TRBD2. CDR1 and CDR2 from the germline V gene are MNHEY and SVGEGT. This CDR3 region has 15 residues. The ends lost 5 bases at V and 4 bases at J; junction bases unmatched: 6. The CDR3 sequence is CASSHAGTSADTQYF. CDR3 in DNA: TGTGCCAGCAGTCACGCCGGGACTAGCGCAGATACGCAGTATTTT.

This clonotype was counted ten times or more. The chain uses TRBV28 and TRBJ2-3; no definite D call. In germline, CDR1 is MDHEN, CDR2 SYDVKM. This CDR3 spans 15 amino acids. V shed 4 bases and J shed 2 bases, with 13 bases lying between them. CDR3 coding DNA: TGTGCCAGCAGTTACCCACCGGCGCTCACAGATACGCAGTATTTT. Its translation: CASSYPPALTDTQYF. Full variable domain (rest looked up from reference TRBV28 and TRBJ2-3): DVKVTQSSRYLVKRTGEKVFLECVQDMDHENMFWYRQDPGLGLRLIYFSYDVKMKEKGDIPEGYSVSREKKERFSLILESASTNQTSMYLCASSYPPALTDTQYFGPGTRLTVL.

In this sample, this clonotype turned up many times. This rearrangement joins TRBV20-1 to TRBJ2-7, with 11 nucleotides matching TRBD2. Germline V CDR1 and CDR2: DFQATT, SNEGSKA (reference sequence). This CDR3 is built from 14 residues. V was pared by 6 bases and J by 0 bases, with 4 bases of the junction left unmatched. CDR3 protein: CSAGTSGASYEQYF. The CDR3 nucleotides are TGCAGTGCCGGGACTAGCGGAGCCTCCTACGAGCAGTACTTC.

This clonotype was recorded at least ten times. The rearrangement uses TRBV14 and TRBJ1-4; TRBD1 matches 8 bases. The CDR3 loop spans 15 amino acids. The germline V gene encodes CDR1 SGHDN and CDR2 FVKESK. Germline trimming cut 2 bases from V and 3 bases from J; bases unmatched to any gene: 2. The DNA of the CDR3 is TGTGCCAGCAGCCAATCACAGGGGGCTAATGAAAAACTGTTTTTT. Its translation: CASSQSQGANEKLFF.

This clonotype appeared many times. The J gene is TRBJ1-5, the V gene TRBV18; 11 bases agree with TRBD1. Germline CDR1 is KGHSH and CDR2 is LQKENI. The CDR3 spans 16 residues. Germline trimming cut 3 bases from V and 7 bases from J; bases unmatched to any gene: 8. DNA of the CDR3: TGTGCCAGCTCACCCCAGGACAGGGGGCGAAAACAGCCCCAGCATTTT. Amino acid sequence: CASSPQDRGRKQPQHF.

The chain is built from TRBV20-1 and TRBJ1-1; D is undetermined. Germline CDR1 reads DFQATT; CDR2 reads SNEGSKA (reference sequence). The V and J ends lost 2 bases and 1 base respectively, with 11 bases between them. This CDR3 region has 14 residues. Here the CDR3 DNA reads TGCAGTGCTAGACTGGTCCTGAGGAACACTGAAGCTTTCTTT. Translation: CSARLVLRNTEAFF.

This clonotype was seen only a few times. The V call is TRBV6-5, the J call TRBJ1-2; unclear D gene. Germline V gene sequence: CDR1 MNHEY, CDR2 SVGAGI. The germline V and J ends were trimmed by 7 bases and 7 bases, with 13 bases remaining between them. CDR3 size: 12 residues. The CDR3 nucleotides are TGTGCCAGCACCCCCGGCGCAAGTGGCTACACCTTC. It codes for CASTPGASGYTF.

This clonotype was seen at least ten times. The J gene is TRBJ1-6, the V gene TRBV5-1; D remains unclear. This CDR3 comprises 13 residues. V lost 7 bases and J lost 7, with 12 bases in between. Germline lookup yields CDR1 SGHRS and CDR2 YFSETQ. The CDR3 spells CASQARGNSPLHF. The CDR3 DNA is TGCGCCAGCCAAGCCCGGGGAAATTCACCCCTCCACTTT.

This clonotype appeared a few times. V gene TRBV12-3 or TRBV12-4 combines with J gene TRBJ1-2; 7 bases match TRBD1. Trimming at V came to 4 bases and at J to 4 bases, leaving 3 bases not matched to a gene. The CDR3 has 13 residues. The CDR3 region has the DNA TGTGCCAGCAGTTCGACAGGGCGCTATGGCTACACCTTC. Amino acid sequence: CASSSTGRYGYTF.

This clonotype showed up just a few times. The chain recombines TRBV6-2 or TRBV6-3 with TRBJ2-2; unclear D gene. The V gene lost 7 bases and the J gene lost 2 bases, with 5 bases spanning the gap. CDR3 size: 12 residues. Germline V gene data show CDR1 as MNHEY and CDR2 as SVGEGT. The CDR3, as DNA: TGTGCCAGCAACTATAACACCGGGGAGCTGTTTTTT. It encodes CASNYNTGELFF.

This rearrangement joins TRBV9 to TRBJ1-1; D gene unclear. The germline gives CDR1 SGDLS, CDR2 YYNGEE. This CDR3 is built from 16 residues. The ends were cut back, 0 bases at V and 0 bases at J, with 12 bases in the middle. The CDR3: CASSVAPVHMNTEAFF. The CDR3 nucleotides read TGTGCCAGCAGCGTAGCTCCAGTCCACATGAACACTGAAGCTTTCTTT.

The chain joins TRBV6-2 or TRBV6-3 to TRBJ2-7; no clear D gene. Germline CDR1 MNHEY, CDR2 SVGEGT. The CDR3 has 15 residues. V dropped 1 base and J dropped 4 bases, with 14 bases sitting between them. This CDR3 reads CASSYYSPGVYEQYF. The CDR3 DNA follows: TGTGCCAGCAGTTACTACTCACCTGGGGTATACGAGCAGTACTTC.

The rearrangement joins TRBV20-1 to TRBJ2-5, with 10 bases fitting TRBD1. Per germline, CDR1 DFQATT and CDR2 SNEGSKA (reference sequence). Germline trimming cut 5 bases from V and 4 bases from J; bases unmatched to any gene: 7. The CDR3 extends over 14 amino acids. The CDR3 loop reads CSAEPGQGRETQYF. Written as DNA, the CDR3 is TGCAGTGCTGAACCGGGACAGGGGAGAGAGACCCAGTACTTC.

The chain recombines TRBV12-3 or TRBV12-4 with TRBJ2-3; 11 bases agree with TRBD1. The V gene end was trimmed by 5 bases and the J gene end by 4 bases; junction bases not matched to a gene: 5. There are 15 residues in the CDR3. The CDR3 DNA is TGTGCCAGCAGTGAGGGACAGGGGGGATCAGATACGCAGTATTTT. This gives the protein CASSEGQGGSDTQYF.

The chain recombines TRBV7-3 with TRBJ2-2, with unresolved D. V was trimmed by 8 bases and J by 3 bases, leaving 10 bases between them. This CDR3 comprises 13 residues. The V gene's germline CDR1 is SGHTA and CDR2 FQGTGA. The CDR3 loop is CASARAHTGELFF. The CDR3 nucleotides are TGTGCCAGCGCCCGAGCACACACCGGGGAGCTGTTTTTT.